This TCR beta chain was sequenced for a study of cytomegalovirus exposure and HLA in healthy donors. PCR employed 60 Vbeta and 13 Jbeta primers. Using immunoSEQ multiplex PCR, the repertoire was profiled, and TCRdb retains in-frame clones only, with some absent. The table includes around 130,000 clones, 81% detected once. V lost 2 bases and J 0 bases, leaving 22 bases between the germline ends. This CDR3 spans 20 amino acids. The germline CDR1 and CDR2 sequences are SNHLY and FYNNEI. The sequence derives from a woman aged 40 to 55 in good health and CMV-seropositive. The chain couples TRBV2 to TRBJ2-2, with D tentatively TRBD1 (6 bases). Source material: PBMCs. CDR3 nucleotides: TGTGCCAGCAGTGAAACCGTTTTCTTAACAGGGAAGTCGAACACCGGGGAGCTGTTTTTT. Protein product: CASSETVFLTGKSNTGELFF.